This TCR beta chain was documented in a study of blood T cell repertoires in COVID-19. Some clones are missing from TCRdb's copy, which holds only in-frame ones; the method was immunoSEQ multiplex PCR. The data contain roughly 180,000 clones, 60% to 80% of them singletons. From germline, CDR1 is SGHRS and CDR2 YFSETQ. The ends were cut back, 4 bases at V and 2 bases at J, with 21 bases in the middle. The CDR3 consists of 17 residues. The rearrangement uses TRBV5-1 and TRBJ1-1; weak D call: TRBD1 (6 bases). The receptor was derived from a man between 60 and 75 years old who had been exposed to COVID-19. The sample comprised PBMCs or T cells enriched from blood (not recorded which). Here the CDR3 reads CASSLRTVTGPNTEAFF. DNA of the CDR3: TGCGCCAGCAGCCTCAGGACAGTCACGGGCCCCAACACTGAAGCTTTCTTT. Drawing the rest from reference TRBV5-1 and TRBJ1-1, the complete variable domain is KAGVTQTPRYLIKTRGQQVTLSCSPISGHRSVSWYQQTPGQGLQFLFEYFSETQRNKGNFPGRFSGRQFSNSRSEMNVSTLELGDSALYLCASSLRTVTGPNTEAFFGQGTRLTVV.